The text below deals with one T cell receptor beta chain. Its antigen specificity is not known. No quality values exist for individual bases; no much larger clone is one base distant. This entry belongs to a study of T cell changes during pregnancy in multiple sclerosis (dated 2019 in TCRdb). The study in broad terms: The study looked at changes in the T cell repertoire across pregnancy in women with multiple sclerosis.

The library relied on the immunoSEQ multiplex PCR assay. As stored in TCRdb, this immuneACCESS dataset retains in-frame rearrangements with V and J assigned. A fraction of the clones does not appear; measured against another copy, unresolved V genes explain less than half of the discrepancy, and the remainder lacks a known reason. The sample yields under 90,000 clones; around 90% were counted once. The ten biggest clones cover 3.7% of the sample. The germline V gene encodes CDR1 LNHDA and CDR2 SQIVND (reference sequence). The CDR3 holds 15 amino acids from the cysteine to the phenylalanine. The CDR3 DNA has 45 bases and is translated from base 1. V is clipped by 1 base and J by 5 bases, and the sequence between their germline boundaries is 14 bases long.

This receptor was taken from a female donor in good health, enrolled as a control in a pregnancy study. The material was peripheral blood, obtained after pregnancy. The chain links TRBV19 with TRBJ1-1; matching of 5 bases hints at TRBD1 as the D gene. The CDR3 loop reads CASSIAGGVGTEAFF. The sequenced DNA: TGTGCCAGTAGTATAGCCGGGGGAGTGGGAACTGAAGCTTTCTTT.